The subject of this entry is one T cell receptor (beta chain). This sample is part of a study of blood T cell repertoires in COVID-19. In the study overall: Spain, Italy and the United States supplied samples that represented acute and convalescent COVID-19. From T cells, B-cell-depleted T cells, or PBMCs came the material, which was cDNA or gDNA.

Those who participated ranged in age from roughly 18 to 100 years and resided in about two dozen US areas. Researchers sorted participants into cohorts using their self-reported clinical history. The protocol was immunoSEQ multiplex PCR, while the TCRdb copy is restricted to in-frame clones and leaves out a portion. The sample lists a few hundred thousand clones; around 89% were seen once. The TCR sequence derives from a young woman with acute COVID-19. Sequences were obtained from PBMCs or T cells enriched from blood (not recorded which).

The CDR3 sequence is CASSQGEGSSYNEQFF. Here the CDR3 DNA reads TGTGCCAGCAGCCAAGGGGAGGGGAGCTCCTACAATGAGCAGTTCTTC. The chain carries TRBV4-2 and TRBJ2-1; 7 bases are a match to TRBD2. This CDR3 is built from 16 residues. The trim removed 1 base at V and 0 bases at J, leaving 3 bases unmatched. CDR1 and CDR2 (germline): LGHNA, YNFKEQ.